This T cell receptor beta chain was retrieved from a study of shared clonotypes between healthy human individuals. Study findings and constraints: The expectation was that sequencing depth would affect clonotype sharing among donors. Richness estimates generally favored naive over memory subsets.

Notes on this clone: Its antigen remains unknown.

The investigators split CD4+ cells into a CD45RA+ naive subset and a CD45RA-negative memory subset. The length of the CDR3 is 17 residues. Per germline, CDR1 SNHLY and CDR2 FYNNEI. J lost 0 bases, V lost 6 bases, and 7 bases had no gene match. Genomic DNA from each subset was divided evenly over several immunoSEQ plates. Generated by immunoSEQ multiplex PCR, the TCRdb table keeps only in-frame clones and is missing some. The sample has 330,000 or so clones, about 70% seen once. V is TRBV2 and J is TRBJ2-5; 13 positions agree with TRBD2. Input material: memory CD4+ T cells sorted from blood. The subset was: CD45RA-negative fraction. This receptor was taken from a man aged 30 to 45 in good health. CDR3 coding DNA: TGTGCCAGCAGCGCCGGGACTAGCGGGGCGTACCAAGAGACCCAGTACTTC. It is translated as CASSAGTSGAYQETQYF.